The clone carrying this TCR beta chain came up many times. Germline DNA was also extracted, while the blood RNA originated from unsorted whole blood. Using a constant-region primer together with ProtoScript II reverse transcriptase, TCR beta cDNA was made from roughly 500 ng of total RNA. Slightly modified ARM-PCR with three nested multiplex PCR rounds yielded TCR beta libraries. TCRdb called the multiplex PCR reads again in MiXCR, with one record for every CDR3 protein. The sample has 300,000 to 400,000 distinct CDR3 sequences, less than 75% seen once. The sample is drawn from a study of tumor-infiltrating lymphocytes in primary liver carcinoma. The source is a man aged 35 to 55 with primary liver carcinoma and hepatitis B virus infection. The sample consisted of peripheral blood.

CDR3 protein: CASSYSRRSAPKDEQFF. In DNA form, the CDR3 reads TGTGCCAGCAGTTACTCGAGAAGGTCGGCTCCAAAGGATGAGCAGTTCTTC. The rearrangement joins TRBV6-2 or TRBV6-3 to TRBJ2-1; D is unclear. CDR1 is MNHEY, CDR2 SVGEGT, per germline. The CDR3 contains 17 residues. Trimming stripped 0 bases from V and 8 bases from J, with 20 bases between.